This TCR beta chain was observed in a study of blood T cells in healthy people across ages. This clonotype has at least ten counts. Its specificity is unknown. With a J-beta primer mix and a sample-barcoded 5' primer, a second PCR ran about 6 to 11 cycles. Each cDNA molecule carried a tag from a template-switch adaptor that contained 12 random nucleotides. Researchers report that each sample yielded at least 3 million CDR3-containing paired-end reads. TCRdb redid the calling of the 5' RACE reads with MiXCR, one entry per CDR3 protein. Found here are 1.5 million to 2 million distinct CDR3 sequences, 28% of them singletons; the top ten hold more than 6%. Points from the study as a whole: The study found more naive CD4+ cells and higher diversity in long-lived than aged donors. Strongly correlated with naive T cell percentage was TCR beta diversity.

The specimen was blood. The TCR sequence derives from a woman aged 25 to 39 in good health.

This CDR3 reads CSARSDRRRVYGYTF. CDR3 coding DNA: TGCAGTGCTAGATCTGACAGGCGTCGAGTCTATGGCTACACCTTC. This chain connects TRBV20-1 to TRBJ1-2; the D gene is possibly TRBD1 (6 bases). From germline, CDR1 is DFQATT and CDR2 SNEGSKA (reference sequence). This CDR3 contains 15 residues. The V gene lost 2 bases and the J gene lost 4 bases, with 17 bases spanning the gap.